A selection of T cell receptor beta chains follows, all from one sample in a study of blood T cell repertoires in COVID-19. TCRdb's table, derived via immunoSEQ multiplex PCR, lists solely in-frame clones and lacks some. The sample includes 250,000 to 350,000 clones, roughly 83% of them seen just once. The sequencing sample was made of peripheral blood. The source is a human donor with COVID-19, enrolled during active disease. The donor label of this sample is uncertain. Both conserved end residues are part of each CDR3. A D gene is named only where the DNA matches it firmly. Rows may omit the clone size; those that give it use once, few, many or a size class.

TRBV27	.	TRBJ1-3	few	TGTGCCAGCAGTTTAGGAGCAGCAGGAAACACCATATATTTT	CASSLGAAGNTIYF
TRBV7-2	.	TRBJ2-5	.	TGTGCCAGCAGCCTGGCCTCTGGGCGTGAGACCCAGTACTTC	CASSLASGRETQYF
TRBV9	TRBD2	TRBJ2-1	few	TGTGCCAGCAGCGTAGCTGGAGCGGGAGGGCCGATGAATGAGCAGTTCTTC	CASSVAGAGGPMNEQFF
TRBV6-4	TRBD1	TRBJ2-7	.	TGTGCCAGCAGTGACGGGACAGTGACGAACTACGAGCAGTACTTC	CASSDGTVTNYEQYF
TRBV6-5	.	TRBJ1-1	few	TGTGCCAGCAGTTATAGTGGACGGAGGAGGACTGAAGCTTTCTTT	CASSYSGRRRTEAFF
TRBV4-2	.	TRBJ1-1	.	TGTGCCAGCAGCCAAGGGGCCCACGCAGTGACTGAAGCTTTCTTT	CASSQGAHAVTEAFF
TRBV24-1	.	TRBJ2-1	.	TGTGCCACCAGTGACCTTACTAGGGGAGGCAATGAGCAGTTCTTC	CATSDLTRGGNEQFF
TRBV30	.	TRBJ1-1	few	TGTGCCTGGAGTAGGGGGGGAACAGGTTCGAACACTGAAGCTTTCTTT	CAWSRGGTGSNTEAFF
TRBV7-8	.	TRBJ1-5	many	TGTGCCAGCAGCCGCTCGCCCCGGAGCAATCAGCCCCAGCATTTT	CASSRSPRSNQPQHF
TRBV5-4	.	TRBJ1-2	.	TGTGCCAGCAGGGGACCGGGAGGATATGGCTACACCTTC	CASRGPGGYGYTF
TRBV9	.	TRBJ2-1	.	TGTGCCAGCAGCCTCCTTCTTGATCCTCCCAGTGAGCAGTTCTTC	CASSLLLDPPSEQFF
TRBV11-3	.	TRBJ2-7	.	TGTGCCAGCAGCTTAGGCGCAGGGTCCCAGTACTTC	CASSLGAGSQYF
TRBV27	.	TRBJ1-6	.	TGTGCCAGCAACTCAGGGGTGTGGGATGGATCACCCCTCCACTTT	CASNSGVWDGSPLHF
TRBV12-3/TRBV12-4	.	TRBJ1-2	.	TGTGCCAGCAGTTCCCGGGGAGGACATGGCTACACCTTC	CASSSRGGHGYTF
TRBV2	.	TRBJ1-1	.	TGTGCCAGCACGGGGGACTACACTGAAGCTTTCTTT	CASTGDYTEAFF
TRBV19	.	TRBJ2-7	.	TGTGCCAGTAGTTCCAAAGGGGGTTTTACCTACGAGCAGTACTTC	CASSSKGGFTYEQYF
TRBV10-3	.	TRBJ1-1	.	TGTGCCATCAGAGAATCCCCGAGCACTGAAGCTTTCTTT	CAIRESPSTEAFF
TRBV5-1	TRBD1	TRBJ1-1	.	TGCGCCAGCAGCCAGGAACAGGGGGCGCAAGCTTTCTTT	CASSQEQGAQAFF
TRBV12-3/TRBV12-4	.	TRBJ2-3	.	TGTGCCAGCAGTTTAGGAGGAGATACGCAGTATTTT	CASSLGGDTQYF
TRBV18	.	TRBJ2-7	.	TGTGCCAGCTCACCAACACGTTTTACCTACGAGCAGTACTTC	CASSPTRFTYEQYF
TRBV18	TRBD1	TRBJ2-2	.	TGTGCCAGCTCACCCCGGACAGGCACGAACACCGGGGAGCTGTTTTTT	CASSPRTGTNTGELFF
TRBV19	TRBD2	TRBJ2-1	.	TGTGCCAGTAGCCCCTCCGGGACTAGGAATGAGCAGTTCTTC	CASSPSGTRNEQFF
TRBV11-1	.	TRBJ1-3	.	TGTGCCAGCAGCTTAACTTTATCCTCCTCTGGAAACACCATATATTTT	CASSLTLSSSGNTIYF
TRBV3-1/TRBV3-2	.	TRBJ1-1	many	TGTGCCAGCAGCCAAGACCCAGGGAACACTGAAGCTTTCTTT	CASSQDPGNTEAFF
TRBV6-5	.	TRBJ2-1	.	TGTGCCAGCACCCGGGCCGGGAGCCACAATGAGCAGTTCTTC	CASTRAGSHNEQFF
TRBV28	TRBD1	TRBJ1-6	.	TGTGCCAGCAGTTCTTCCGGGACAGGGCCACCCCTCCACTTT	CASSSSGTGPPLHF
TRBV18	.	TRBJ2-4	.	TGTGCCAGCTCACCACTGAGGGAGAACATTCAGTACTTC	CASSPLRENIQYF
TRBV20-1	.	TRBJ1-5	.	TGCAGTGCGAGTACTTCTTCTTATAGCAATCAGCCCCAGCATTTT	CSASTSSYSNQPQHF
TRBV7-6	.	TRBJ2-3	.	TGTGCCAGCAGCCTCACTAGGGAGGGGGGTACGCAGTATTTT	CASSLTREGGTQYF
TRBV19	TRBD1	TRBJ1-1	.	TGTGCCAGTAGTACATCCGGACAGGGCCGCGGGGCTTTCTTT	CASSTSGQGRGAFF
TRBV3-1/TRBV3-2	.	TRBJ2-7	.	TGTGCCAGCAGCCCTCATCAGGGCTACGAGCAGTACTTC	CASSPHQGYEQYF
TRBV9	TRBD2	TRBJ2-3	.	TGTGCCAGCAGCGTAGAAGGAGGCGGGAGGAGGGTAGATACGCAGTATTTT	CASSVEGGGRRVDTQYF
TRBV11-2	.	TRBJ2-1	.	TGTGCCAGCAGCCGAGGGGGGGTAGAAGGGCAGTTCTTC	CASSRGGVEGQFF
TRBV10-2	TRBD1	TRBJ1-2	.	TGCGCCAGCAGTGACATGACAGGGGGCATGGGTGGCTACACCTTC	CASSDMTGGMGGYTF
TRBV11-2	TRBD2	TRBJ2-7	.	TGTGCCAGCAGCTTTCGAGATACGGCGGGAGGGCCGGGGGAGCAGTACTTC	CASSFRDTAGGPGEQYF
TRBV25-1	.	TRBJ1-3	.	TGTGCCAGCAGGGACATGAGCTCTGGAAACACCATATATTTT	CASRDMSSGNTIYF
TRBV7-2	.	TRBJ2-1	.	TGTGCCAGCAGCTTAGCCAGGGATGAGCAGTTCTTC	CASSLARDEQFF
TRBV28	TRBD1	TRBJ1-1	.	TGTGCCAGCAGTACCACAGGGGAACCGAACACTGAAGCTTTCTTT	CASSTTGEPNTEAFF
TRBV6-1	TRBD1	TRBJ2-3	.	TGTGCCAGCAGTGAAGACAGGGGGGATACGCAGTATTTT	CASSEDRGDTQYF
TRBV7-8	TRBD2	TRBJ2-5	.	TGTGCCAGCAGCACTTTTGGCGGGAGGTCAGAGACCCAGTACTTC	CASSTFGGRSETQYF
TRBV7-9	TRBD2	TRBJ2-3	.	TGTGCCAGCAGCCGAACTAGCGGGGGCACAGATACGCAGTATTTT	CASSRTSGGTDTQYF
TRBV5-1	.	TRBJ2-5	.	TGCGCCAGCAGCTTGGCCGCGCAAGAGACCCAGTACTTC	CASSLAAQETQYF
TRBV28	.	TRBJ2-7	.	TGTGCCAGCAGTTTCGCCCACAGGGCCTCCACCTACGAGCAGTACTTC	CASSFAHRASTYEQYF
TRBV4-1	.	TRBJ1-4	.	TGCGCCAGCAGCCAAGGTCGGGGGGGAGGAGAGACTAATGAAAAACTGTTTTTT	CASSQGRGGGETNEKLFF
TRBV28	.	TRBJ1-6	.	TGTGCCAGCGGGGCTTCCGGGGGATATAATTCACCCCTCCACTTT	CASGASGGYNSPLHF